This note documents a single T cell receptor beta chain sequence. Clones were sequenced by immunoSEQ multiplex PCR, and TCRdb holds only the in-frame ones, with some missing. The data contain 130,000 or so clones, around 89% of them seen just once; the ten biggest clones take up about 4.5%. The CDR3 is 15 amino acids. The junction had 0 bases not matched to a gene; V was cut back by 2 bases and J by 0 bases. Germline assignment: CDR1 MGHDK and CDR2 SYGVNS. This record comes from a study of blood T cell repertoires in COVID-19. The chain links TRBV25-1 to TRBJ2-2, with 7 bases aligning to TRBD2. This TCR derives from a man in his sixties with COVID-19, enrolled during active disease. Sequencing was performed on peripheral blood. CDR3 in DNA: TGTGCCAGCAGTGAAGCGGGGGCGAACACCGGGGAGCTGTTTTTT. Its translation is CASSEAGANTGELFF.